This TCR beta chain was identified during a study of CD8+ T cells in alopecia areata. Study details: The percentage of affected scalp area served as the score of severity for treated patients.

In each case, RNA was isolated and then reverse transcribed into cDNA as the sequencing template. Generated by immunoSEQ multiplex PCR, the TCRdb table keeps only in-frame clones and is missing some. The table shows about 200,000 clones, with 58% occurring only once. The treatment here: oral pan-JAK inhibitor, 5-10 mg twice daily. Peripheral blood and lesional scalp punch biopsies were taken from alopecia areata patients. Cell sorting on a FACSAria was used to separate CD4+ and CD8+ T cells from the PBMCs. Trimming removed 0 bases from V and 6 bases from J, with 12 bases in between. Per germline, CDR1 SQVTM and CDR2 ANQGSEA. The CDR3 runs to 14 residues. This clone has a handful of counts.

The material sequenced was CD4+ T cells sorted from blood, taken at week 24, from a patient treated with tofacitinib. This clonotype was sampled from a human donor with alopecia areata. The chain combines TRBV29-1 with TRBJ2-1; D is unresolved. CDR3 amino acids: CSVEDLRRSNEQFF. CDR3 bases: TGCAGCGTTGAAGATCTTCGGAGATCCAATGAGCAGTTCTTC.